This TCR beta chain was sequenced in a study of spatial heterogeneity in lung cancer. TCRdb re-derived calls from the 5' RACE reads in MiXCR, one entry per CDR3 protein. The profile shows about 100,000 distinct CDR3 sequences, 4.4% of them singletons. This clonotype was counted at least ten times. Its cognate antigen is unknown. Sample time point: sample taken at primary tumor resection. This CDR3 region has 14 residues. Germline V lookup: CDR1 DFQATT, CDR2 SNEGSKA (reference sequence). Trimming took 3 bases from V and 0 from J, leaving 9 bases between them. The study, taken as a whole, reports: Tumor T cells had an estimated coverage that came to about 7% for alpha chains and 13% to 15% for beta chains. Expanded intratumoral alpha and beta TCR counts tracked tumor mutation counts.

The specimen was lung tumor tissue, collected at surgery. This receptor was taken from a male donor with early-stage non-small cell lung cancer. The chain employs TRBV20-1 and TRBJ1-5; no clear D gene. As DNA, the CDR3 is TGCAGTGCTAGCTCCGGGGATAGCAATCAGCCCCAGCATTTT. This encodes CSASSGDSNQPQHF.